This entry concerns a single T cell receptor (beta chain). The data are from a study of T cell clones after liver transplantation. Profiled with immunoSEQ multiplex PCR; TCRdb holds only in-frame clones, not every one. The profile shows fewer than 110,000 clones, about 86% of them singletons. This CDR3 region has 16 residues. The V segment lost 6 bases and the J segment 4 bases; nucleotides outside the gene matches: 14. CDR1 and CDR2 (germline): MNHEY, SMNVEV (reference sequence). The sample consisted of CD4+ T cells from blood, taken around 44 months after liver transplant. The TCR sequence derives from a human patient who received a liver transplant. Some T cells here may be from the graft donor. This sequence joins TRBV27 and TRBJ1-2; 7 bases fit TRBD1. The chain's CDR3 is CASRHQGGRFPYGYTF. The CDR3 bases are TGTGCCAGCAGACATCAGGGGGGGAGATTCCCCTATGGCTACACCTTC.